These T cell receptor beta chains were read from a single sample in a study of T cells in Graves' hyperthyroidism and ophthalmopathy. Using its own MiXCR run on the multiplex PCR reads, TCRdb lists one record per CDR3 protein. The sample shows around 760,000 distinct CDR3 sequences, 30% to 40% of them seen only once. The specimen was blood. The receptors were sampled from a woman aged 40-49 years with Graves' hyperthyroidism. CDR3s include the opening cysteine and the closing phenylalanine or tryptophan. Each record gives: V gene, CDR3 protein.

>TRBV20-1
CSARDQAGPIRETQYF
>TRBV9
CASSVAGGVGETQYF
>TRBV7-2
CASSQEEGPGNTIYF
>TRBV7-2
CASSLATGGLHEQYF
>TRBV4-2
CASSQEGQGANGYTF
>TRBV20-1
CSARLRGTSRETQYF
>TRBV29-1
CSVSYSGANVLTF
>TRBV20-1
CSARRGGAQAFF
>TRBV25-1
CASSSTGTGDPYEQYF
>TRBV5-1
CASTIWTGEGTEAFF
>TRBV5-1
CASSLTAYTGAFF
>TRBV4-2
CASSHPGTRGTEAFF
>TRBV20-1
CSASTSGSSYEQYF
>TRBV24-1
CATSDGGYEQYF
>TRBV5-1
CASSSAGVDQETQYF
>TRBV4-3
CASSLTRDLRVSGANVLTF
>TRBV12-3/TRBV12-4
CASSSPLRRTDQSYGYTF
>TRBV27
CASSSVTVGNTEAFF
>TRBV7-2
CASSLGRTGSSPLHF
>TRBV19
CASSQGTSEQETQYF
>TRBV13
CASSPARLVRETQYF
>TRBV6-1
CASWESYLYEQYF
>TRBV7-9
CASSPWTVGYEQYF
>TRBV10-1
CASSDGYEQYF
>TRBV25-1
CASIRGEGTEAFF
>TRBV7-2
CASSFGTGHSYGQYF
>TRBV6-4
CASSRGQSESSYEQYF
>TRBV18
CASSPVRALLGGYTF
>TRBV7-9
CASSQVRPNRGPKNTIYF
>TRBV7-9
CASSLDWDRVSPLHF
>TRBV7-9
CASSFPLDRNYEQYF
>TRBV7-2
CASSLDSGRGSDTQYF
>TRBV19
CASSRPGQTPYGYTF
>TRBV6-5
CASSYRGPTQAFF
>TRBV29-1
CSVVRTGGLETQYF
>TRBV20-1
CSASGSPSDTQYF
>TRBV2
CASSAEGAWTEAFF